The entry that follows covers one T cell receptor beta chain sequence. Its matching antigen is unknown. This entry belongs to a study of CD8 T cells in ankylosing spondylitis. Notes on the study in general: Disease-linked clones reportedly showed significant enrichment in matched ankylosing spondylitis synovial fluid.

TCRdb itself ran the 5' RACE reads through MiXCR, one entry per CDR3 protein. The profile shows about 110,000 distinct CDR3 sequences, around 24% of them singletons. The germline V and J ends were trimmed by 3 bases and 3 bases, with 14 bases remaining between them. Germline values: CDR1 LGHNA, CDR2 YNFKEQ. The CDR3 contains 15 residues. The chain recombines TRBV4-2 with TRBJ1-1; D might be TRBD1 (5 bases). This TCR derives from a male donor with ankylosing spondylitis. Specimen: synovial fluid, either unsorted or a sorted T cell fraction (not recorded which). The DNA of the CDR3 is TGTGCCAGCAGCCAGGGGGGTTCCGCGGACACTGAAGCTTTCTTT. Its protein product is CASSQGGSADTEAFF.